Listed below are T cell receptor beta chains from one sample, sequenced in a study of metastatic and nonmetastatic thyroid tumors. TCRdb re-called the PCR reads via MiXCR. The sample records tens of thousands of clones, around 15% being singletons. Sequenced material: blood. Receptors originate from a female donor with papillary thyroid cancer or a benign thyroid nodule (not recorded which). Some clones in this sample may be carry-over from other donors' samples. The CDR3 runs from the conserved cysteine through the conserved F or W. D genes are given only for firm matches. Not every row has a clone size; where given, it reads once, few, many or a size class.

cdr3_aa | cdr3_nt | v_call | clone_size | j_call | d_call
CASSEMAGQTYEQYF | TGTGCCAGCAGTGAAATGGCGGGACAAACCTACGAGCAGTACTTC | TRBV2 | many | TRBJ2-7 | .
CASSLVPMPDTQYF | TGCGCCAGCAGCTTGGTCCCGATGCCAGATACGCAGTATTTT | TRBV5-1 | many | TRBJ2-3 | .
CASSSPRGNYGYTF | TGTGCCAGCAGCTCCCCACGGGGGAACTATGGCTACACCTTC | TRBV11-2 | many | TRBJ1-2 | .
CASSFGTGELFF | TGTGCCAGCAGCTTTGGGACCGGGGAGCTGTTTTTT | TRBV7-3 | few | TRBJ2-2 | .
CAWSTSLHTGELFF | TGTGCCTGGAGTACCTCCCTGCACACCGGGGAGCTGTTTTTT | TRBV30 | once | TRBJ2-2 | .
CASSWGGREGETQYF | TGTGCCAGCAGTTGGGGGGGGAGGGAGGGGGAGACCCAGTACTTC | TRBV28 | many | TRBJ2-5 | TRBD2
CASSLNRDLLSGANVLTF | TGTGCCAGCAGCTTAAATCGGGATTTGCTCTCTGGGGCCAACGTCCTGACTTTC | TRBV7-3 | many | TRBJ2-6 | .
CASSPTGSDGYTF | TGTGCCAGCAGCCCTACAGGGTCGGATGGCTACACCTTC | TRBV7-9 | many | TRBJ1-2 | .
CASSPNVGLAGGTDTQYF | TGTGCCAGCAGCCCGAATGTAGGACTAGCGGGAGGCACAGATACGCAGTATTTT | TRBV28 | many | TRBJ2-3 | TRBD2
CASSEVPWGPGSPLHF | TGTGCCAGCAGTGAAGTCCCCTGGGGACCGGGTTCACCCCTCCACTTT | TRBV6-1 | medium-sized | TRBJ1-6 | .
CASSFQGGSYEQYF | TGTGCCAGCAGCTTTCAGGGGGGGTCCTACGAGCAGTACTTC | TRBV5-5 | many | TRBJ2-7 | .
CASSDITPKEKLFF | TGTGCCAGCAGCGATATCACTCCGAAGGAAAAACTGTTTTTT | TRBV28 | many | TRBJ1-4 | .
CSSLTAPGGTDTQYF | TGCAGCTCGCTGACGGCCCCCGGAGGCACAGATACGCAGTATTTT | TRBV29-1 | many | TRBJ2-3 | .
CASSPGPTTGVGEQYF | TGCGCCAGCAGCCCTGGCCCAACCACGGGGGTCGGCGAGCAGTACTTC | TRBV5-1 | many | TRBJ2-7 | .
CASSQINEQFF | TGTGCCAGCAGCCAGATCAATGAGCAGTTCTTC | TRBV28 | many | TRBJ2-1 | .
CSAQLAVGTDTQYF | TGCAGTGCTCAACTAGCGGTCGGCACAGATACGCAGTATTTT | TRBV20-1 | many | TRBJ2-3 | TRBD2
CASSYFRVAEANTGELFF | TGTGCCAGCAGTTACTTTCGGGTAGCGGAGGCGAACACCGGGGAGCTGTTTTTT | TRBV6-2/TRBV6-3 | few | TRBJ2-2 | .
CASSLKDYVGGNYEQYF | TGTGCCAGCAGCTTAAAGGATTATGTCGGGGGTAACTACGAGCAGTACTTC | TRBV11-2 | . | TRBJ2-7 | .
CASSYSSRVYNEQFF | TGCGCCAGCAGTTACTCTAGCCGGGTCTACAATGAGCAGTTCTTC | TRBV2 | few | TRBJ2-1 | .
CASSADRVRYEQYF | TGTGCCAGCAGCGCGGACAGGGTACGATACGAGCAGTACTTC | TRBV2 | many | TRBJ2-7 | TRBD1
CASSLGRIMSSYEQYF | TGCGCCAGCAGCTTGGGGAGGATAATGAGCTCCTACGAGCAGTACTTC | TRBV5-1 | many | TRBJ2-7 | .
CASSPPNTDTQYF | TGTGCCAGCTCACCCCCCAATACAGATACGCAGTATTTT | TRBV18 | . | TRBJ2-3 | .
CASNIAYSDEQYF | TGTGCCAGCAACATTGCGTATTCCGACGAGCAGTACTTC | TRBV2 | many | TRBJ2-7 | .
CASSVDPGTGSEKLFF | TGTGCCAGCAGCGTAGATCCCGGGACAGGGTCTGAAAAACTGTTTTTT | TRBV9 | many | TRBJ1-4 | TRBD1
CASSPSPGQGELGAYEQYF | TGCGCCAGCAGCCCTTCTCCGGGACAGGGGGAATTAGGGGCCTACGAGCAGTACTTC | TRBV4-3 | medium-sized | TRBJ2-7 | TRBD1
CASLLGASGDNEQFF | TGTGCCAGCTTACTAGGGGCTAGCGGAGACAATGAGCAGTTCTTC | TRBV6-2/TRBV6-3 | . | TRBJ2-1 | TRBD2
CASSHQGGGTGELFF | TGTGCCAGCAGTCATCAGGGCGGCGGCACCGGGGAGCTGTTTTTT | TRBV6-1 | . | TRBJ2-2 | .
CASSQGLYSNQPQHF | TGTGCCAGCAGCCAGGGATTATATAGCAATCAGCCCCAGCATTTT | TRBV5-6 | . | TRBJ1-5 | .
CASSLDVGAVTEAFF | TGCGCCAGCAGCTTGGATGTGGGGGCGGTCACTGAAGCTTTCTTT | TRBV5-1 | . | TRBJ1-1 | .
CSARGGREPYEQYF | TGCAGTGCTAGAGGAGGGAGGGAACCCTACGAGCAGTACTTC | TRBV20-1 | many | TRBJ2-7 | TRBD2
CASQQGSPNEKLFF | TGTGCCAGCCAACAGGGGTCCCCTAATGAAAAACTGTTTTTT | TRBV28 | many | TRBJ1-4 | TRBD1
CASRWGTSYEQYF | TGTGCCAGCAGATGGGGGACATCCTACGAGCAGTACTTC | TRBV12-3/TRBV12-4 | many | TRBJ2-7 | .
CASSEIYEQYF | TGTGCCAGCAGTGAGATCTACGAGCAGTACTTC | TRBV6-4 | few | TRBJ2-7 | .
CASSRDLPFPDEQFF | TGTGCCAGCAGCCGGGACCTCCCTTTCCCAGATGAGCAGTTCTTC | TRBV5-4 | many | TRBJ2-1 | .
CASSGSGVREAFF | TGTGCCAGCAGCGGAAGTGGGGTCCGTGAAGCTTTCTTT | TRBV7-3 | many | TRBJ1-1 | .
CASRSPGQGNYGYTF | TGTGCCAGCAGATCACCGGGACAGGGAAACTATGGCTACACCTTC | TRBV28 | many | TRBJ1-2 | TRBD1
CASSLRYHPTYEQYF | TGTGCCAGCAGTTTAAGATACCACCCAACCTACGAGCAGTACTTC | TRBV27 | medium-sized | TRBJ2-7 | .
CASSQVGGPYGYTF | TGTGCCAGCAGCCAAGTAGGGGGCCCTTATGGCTACACCTTC | TRBV14 | many | TRBJ1-2 | TRBD1
CASSHRWAGGNIQYF | TGTGCCAGCAGCCACCGGTGGGCGGGAGGGAACATTCAGTACTTC | TRBV28 | many | TRBJ2-4 | TRBD2
CASSYRGPGRAYEQYF | TGTGCCAGCAGTTACCGGGGCCCCGGGCGAGCCTACGAGCAGTACTTC | TRBV6-6 | few | TRBJ2-7 | .
CASSQGTSGSREQYF | TGTGCCAGCAGCCAAGGGACTAGCGGGAGTAGGGAGCAGTACTTC | TRBV3-1 | medium-sized | TRBJ2-7 | TRBD2
CASSIQVAVGELFF | TGTGCCAGTAGTATACAGGTGGCGGTCGGGGAGCTGTTTTTT | TRBV19 | . | TRBJ2-2 | .
CASDRDRRTDTQYF | TGTGCCAGCGATCGGGACCGACGCACAGATACGCAGTATTTT | TRBV6-1 | many | TRBJ2-3 | .
CATSDPGQGYTGELFF | TGTGCCACCAGTGATCCGGGACAGGGATACACCGGGGAGCTGTTTTTT | TRBV24-1 | many | TRBJ2-2 | TRBD1
CASSFGPFVEQYF | TGTGCCAGCAGTTTCGGCCCGTTTGTAGAGCAGTACTTC | TRBV28 | many | TRBJ2-7 | .
CASSLRVGTDTQYF | TGTGCCAGCAGCTTGCGGGTGGGGACAGATACGCAGTATTTT | TRBV5-8 | few | TRBJ2-3 | .
CASSPQGRNTQYF | TGCGCCAGCAGCCCCCAGGGGCGAAATACGCAGTATTTT | TRBV4-1 | many | TRBJ2-3 | .
CASSKGDRENNEQFF | TGCGCCAGCAGTAAGGGGGACAGGGAAAACAATGAGCAGTTCTTC | TRBV10-1 | few | TRBJ2-1 | TRBD1
CASIRHSNQPQHF | TGTGCCAGCATACGGCATAGCAATCAGCCCCAGCATTTT | TRBV6-1 | . | TRBJ1-5 | .
CSAEPGTGTYEQYF | TGCAGTGCCGAACCCGGGACAGGGACCTACGAGCAGTACTTC | TRBV20-1 | many | TRBJ2-7 | TRBD1